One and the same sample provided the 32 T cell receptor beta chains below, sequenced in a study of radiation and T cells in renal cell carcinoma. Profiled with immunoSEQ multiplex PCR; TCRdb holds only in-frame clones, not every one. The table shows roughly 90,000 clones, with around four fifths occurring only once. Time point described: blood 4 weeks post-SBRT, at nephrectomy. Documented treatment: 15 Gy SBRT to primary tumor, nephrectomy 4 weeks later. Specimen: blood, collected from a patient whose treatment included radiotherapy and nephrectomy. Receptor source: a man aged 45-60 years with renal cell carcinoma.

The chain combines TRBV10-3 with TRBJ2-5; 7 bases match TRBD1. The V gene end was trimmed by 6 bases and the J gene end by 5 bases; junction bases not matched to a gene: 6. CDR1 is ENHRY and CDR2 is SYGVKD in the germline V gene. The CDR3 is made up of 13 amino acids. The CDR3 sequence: CAIRGQERETQYF. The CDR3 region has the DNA TGTGCCATCAGAGGACAGGAAAGGGAGACCCAGTACTTC.

The CDR3 sequence: CASSMEDRGTNQPQHF. The CDR3 DNA sequence: TGTGCCAGTAGTATGGAGGACAGGGGAACCAATCAGCCCCAGCATTTT. The gene calls are TRBV19 and TRBJ1-5; 9 nucleotides align to TRBD1. The CDR3 extends over 16 amino acids. V was clipped by 3 bases and J by 3 bases; unmatched bases: 6. The germline V gene has CDR1 LNHDA and CDR2 SQIVND (reference sequence). The full variable domain, in which reference TRBV19 and TRBJ1-5 provide the parts outside the CDR3, is DGGITQSPKYLFRKEGQNVTLSCEQNLNHDAMYWYRQDPGQGLRLIYYSQIVNDFQKGDIAEGYSVSREKKESFPLTVTSAQKNPTAFYLCASSMEDRGTNQPQHFGDGTRLSIL.

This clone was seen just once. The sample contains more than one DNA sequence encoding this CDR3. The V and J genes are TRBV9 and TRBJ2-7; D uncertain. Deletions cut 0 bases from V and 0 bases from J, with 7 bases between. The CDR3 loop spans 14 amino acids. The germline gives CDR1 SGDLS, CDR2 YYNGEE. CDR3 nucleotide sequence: TGTGCCAGCAGCGTAGGTCAGGCCTCCTACGAGCAGTACTTC. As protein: CASSVGQASYEQYF.

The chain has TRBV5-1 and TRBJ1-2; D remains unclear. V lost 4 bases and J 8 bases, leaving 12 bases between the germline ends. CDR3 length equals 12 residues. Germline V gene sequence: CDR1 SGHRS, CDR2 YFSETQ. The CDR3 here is CASSPFSVGYTF. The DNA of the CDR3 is TGCGCCAGCAGCCCCTTCTCCGTCGGCTACACCTTC.

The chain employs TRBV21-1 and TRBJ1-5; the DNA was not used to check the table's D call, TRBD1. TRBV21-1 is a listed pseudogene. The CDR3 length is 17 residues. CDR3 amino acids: CASSKGRNRGRLQPQHF. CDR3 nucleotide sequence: TGTGCCAGCAGCAAAGGAAGGAACAGGGGTCGGTTACAGCCCCAGCATTTT.

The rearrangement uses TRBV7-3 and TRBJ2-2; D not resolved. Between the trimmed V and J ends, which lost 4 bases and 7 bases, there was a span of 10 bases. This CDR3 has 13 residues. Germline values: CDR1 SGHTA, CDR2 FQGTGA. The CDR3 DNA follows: TGTGCCAGCAGCTCCGGTACGGACGGGGAGCTGTTTTTT. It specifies CASSSGTDGELFF. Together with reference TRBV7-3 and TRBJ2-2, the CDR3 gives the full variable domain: GAGVSQTPSNKVTEKGKYVELRCDPISGHTALYWYRQSLGQGPEFLIYFQGTGAADDSGLPNDRFFAVRPEGSVSTLKIQRTERGDSAVYLCASSSGTDGELFFGEGSRLTVL.

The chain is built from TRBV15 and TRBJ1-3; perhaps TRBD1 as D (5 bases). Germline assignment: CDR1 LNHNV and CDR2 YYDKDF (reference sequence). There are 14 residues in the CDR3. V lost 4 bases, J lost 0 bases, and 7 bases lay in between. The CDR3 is CATSNRISGNTIYF. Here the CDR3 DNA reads TGTGCCACCAGCAACAGGATCTCTGGAAACACCATATATTTT. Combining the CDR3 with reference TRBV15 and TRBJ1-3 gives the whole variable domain DAMVIQNPRYQVTQFGKPVTLSCSQTLNHNVMYWYQQKSSQAPKLLFHYYDKDFNNEADTPDNFQSRRPNTSFCFLDIRSPGLGDTAMYLCATSNRISGNTIYFGEGSWLTVV.

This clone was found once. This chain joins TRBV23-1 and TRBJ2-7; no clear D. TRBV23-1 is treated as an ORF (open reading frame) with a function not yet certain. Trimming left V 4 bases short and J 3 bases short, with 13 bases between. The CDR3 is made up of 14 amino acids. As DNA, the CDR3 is TGCGCCAGCAGTCGACTTGGGATTCACTACGAGCAGTACTTC. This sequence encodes CASSRLGIHYEQYF.

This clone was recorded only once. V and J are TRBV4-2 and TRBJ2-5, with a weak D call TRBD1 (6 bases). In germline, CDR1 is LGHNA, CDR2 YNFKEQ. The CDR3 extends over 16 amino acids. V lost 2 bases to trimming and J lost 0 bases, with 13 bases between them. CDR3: CASSQNGDRHQETQYF. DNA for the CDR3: TGTGCCAGCAGCCAAAACGGAGACAGGCACCAAGAGACCCAGTACTTC.

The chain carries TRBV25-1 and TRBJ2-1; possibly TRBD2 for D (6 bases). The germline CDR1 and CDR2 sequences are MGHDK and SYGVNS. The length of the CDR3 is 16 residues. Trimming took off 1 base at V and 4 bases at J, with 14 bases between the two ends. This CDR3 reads CASSELVGRGYNEQFF. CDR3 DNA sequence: TGTGCCAGCAGTGAATTGGTCGGGAGAGGGTACAATGAGCAGTTCTTC.

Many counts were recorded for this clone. CDR3 DNA sequence: TGTGCCACCAGCAGAGAGGTGAGGGGGCGCTCCACTGAAGCTTTCTTT. Its translation is CATSREVRGRSTEAFF. The J gene is TRBJ1-1, the V gene TRBV15; TRBD1 matches 7 bases. Germline assignment: CDR1 LNHNV and CDR2 YYDKDF (reference sequence). This CDR3 is built from 16 residues. Trimming cost V 0 bases and J 4 bases; bases outside gene matches: 8. Filled out from reference TRBV15 and TRBJ1-1, the complete variable domain reads DAMVIQNPRYQVTQFGKPVTLSCSQTLNHNVMYWYQQKSSQAPKLLFHYYDKDFNNEADTPDNFQSRRPNTSFCFLDIRSPGLGDTAMYLCATSREVRGRSTEAFFGQGTRLTVV.

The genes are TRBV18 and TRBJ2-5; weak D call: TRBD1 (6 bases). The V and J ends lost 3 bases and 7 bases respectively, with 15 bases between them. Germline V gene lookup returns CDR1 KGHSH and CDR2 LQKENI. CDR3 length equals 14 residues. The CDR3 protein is CASSPQTGSGTQYF. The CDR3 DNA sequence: TGTGCCAGCTCACCGCAGACAGGCTCAGGGACCCAGTACTTC.

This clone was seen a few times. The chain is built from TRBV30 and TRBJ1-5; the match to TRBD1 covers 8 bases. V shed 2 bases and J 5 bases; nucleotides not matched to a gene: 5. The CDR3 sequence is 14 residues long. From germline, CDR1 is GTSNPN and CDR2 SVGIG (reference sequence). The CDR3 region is CAWSFGQGDQPQHF. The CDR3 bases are TGTGCCTGGAGTTTCGGACAGGGTGATCAGCCCCAGCATTTT.

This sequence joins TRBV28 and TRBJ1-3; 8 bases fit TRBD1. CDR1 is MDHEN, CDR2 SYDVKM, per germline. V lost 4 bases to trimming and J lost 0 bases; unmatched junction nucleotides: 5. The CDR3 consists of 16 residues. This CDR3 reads CASSSIGQGSGNTIYF. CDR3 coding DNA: TGTGCCAGCAGTTCAATCGGACAGGGCTCTGGAAACACCATATATTTT.

The CDR3 nucleotides are TGTGCCAGCAGTAACGGGGGGGCCGGCACAGATACGCAGTATTTT. This sequence encodes CASSNGGAGTDTQYF. The gene calls are TRBV5-4 and TRBJ2-3; 8 bases are shared with TRBD2. Germline assignment: CDR1 SGHNT and CDR2 YYREEE (reference sequence). The trim removed 5 bases at V and 1 base at J, leaving 6 bases unmatched. The CDR3 has 15 amino acids.

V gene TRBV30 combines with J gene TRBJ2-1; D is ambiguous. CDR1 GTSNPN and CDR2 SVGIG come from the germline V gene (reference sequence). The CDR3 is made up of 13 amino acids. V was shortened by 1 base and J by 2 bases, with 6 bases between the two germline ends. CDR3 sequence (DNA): TGTGCCTGGAGTGGGCAGGCCTACAATGAGCAGTTCTTC. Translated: CAWSGQAYNEQFF.

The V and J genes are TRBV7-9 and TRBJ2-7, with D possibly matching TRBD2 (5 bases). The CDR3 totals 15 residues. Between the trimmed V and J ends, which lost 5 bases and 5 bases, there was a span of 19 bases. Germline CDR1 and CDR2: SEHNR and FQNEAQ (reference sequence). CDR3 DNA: TGTGCCAGCAGCCGTGGAGCTACGGGGTCCGACGAGCAGTACTTC. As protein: CASSRGATGSDEQYF.

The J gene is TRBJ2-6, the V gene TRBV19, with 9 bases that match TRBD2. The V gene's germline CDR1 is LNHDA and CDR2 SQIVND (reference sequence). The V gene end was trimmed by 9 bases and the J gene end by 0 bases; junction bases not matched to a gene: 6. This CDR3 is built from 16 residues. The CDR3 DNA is TGTGCCAGCAGACTAGCGGCCTCCTCTGGGGCCAACGTCCTGACTTTC. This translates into CASRLAASSGANVLTF.

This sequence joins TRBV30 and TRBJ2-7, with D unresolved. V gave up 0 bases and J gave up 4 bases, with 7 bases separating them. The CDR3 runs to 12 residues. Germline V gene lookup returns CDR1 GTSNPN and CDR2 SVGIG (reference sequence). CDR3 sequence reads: CAWSVNIYEQYF. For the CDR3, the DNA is TGTGCCTGGAGTGTGAACATTTACGAGCAGTACTTC.

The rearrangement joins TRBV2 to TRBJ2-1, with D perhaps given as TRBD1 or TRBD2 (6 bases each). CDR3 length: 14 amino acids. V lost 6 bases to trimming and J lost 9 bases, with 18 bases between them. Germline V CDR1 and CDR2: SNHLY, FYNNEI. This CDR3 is CASSMRTVGLEQFF. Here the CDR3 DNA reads TGTGCCAGCAGCATGAGGACAGTGGGACTTGAGCAGTTCTTC. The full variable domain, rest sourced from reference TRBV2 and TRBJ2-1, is EPEVTQTPSHQVTQMGQEVILRCVPISNHLYFYWYRQILGQKVEFLVSFYNNEISEKSEIFDDQFSVERPDGSNFTLKIRSTKLEDSAMYFCASSMRTVGLEQFFGPGTRLTVL.

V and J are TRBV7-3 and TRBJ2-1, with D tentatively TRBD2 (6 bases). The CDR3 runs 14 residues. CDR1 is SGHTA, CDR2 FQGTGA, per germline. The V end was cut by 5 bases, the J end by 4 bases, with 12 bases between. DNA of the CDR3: TGTGCCAGCAGCATCGGGACTTCTTACAATGAGCAGTTCTTC. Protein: CASSIGTSYNEQFF.

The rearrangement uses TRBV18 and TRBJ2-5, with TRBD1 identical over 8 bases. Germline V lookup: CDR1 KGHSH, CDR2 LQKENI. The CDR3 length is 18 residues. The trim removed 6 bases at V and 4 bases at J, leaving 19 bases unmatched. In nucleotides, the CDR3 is TGTGCCAGCTCGCCAAACATGGTGTCCCAGGGGGCTGGAGAGACCCAGTACTTC. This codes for CASSPNMVSQGAGETQYF.

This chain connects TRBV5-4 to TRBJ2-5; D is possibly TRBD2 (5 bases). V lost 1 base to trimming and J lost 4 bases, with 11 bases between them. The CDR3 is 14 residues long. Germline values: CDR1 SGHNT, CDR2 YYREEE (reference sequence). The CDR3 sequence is CASSLTPGRETQYF. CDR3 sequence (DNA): TGTGCCAGCAGCTTGACCCCTGGGAGAGAGACCCAGTACTTC.

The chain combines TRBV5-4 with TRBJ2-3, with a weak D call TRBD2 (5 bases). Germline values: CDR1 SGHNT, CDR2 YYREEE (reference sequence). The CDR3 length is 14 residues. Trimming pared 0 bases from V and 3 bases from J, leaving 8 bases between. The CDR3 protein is CASSLDGVTDTQYF. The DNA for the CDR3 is TGTGCCAGCAGCTTGGACGGGGTAACAGATACGCAGTATTTT. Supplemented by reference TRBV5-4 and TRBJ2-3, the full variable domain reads ETGVTQSPTHLIKTRGQQVTLRCSSQSGHNTVSWYQQALGQGPQFIFQYYREEENGRGNFPPRFSGLQFPNYSSELNVNALELDDSALYLCASSLDGVTDTQYFGPGTRLTVL.

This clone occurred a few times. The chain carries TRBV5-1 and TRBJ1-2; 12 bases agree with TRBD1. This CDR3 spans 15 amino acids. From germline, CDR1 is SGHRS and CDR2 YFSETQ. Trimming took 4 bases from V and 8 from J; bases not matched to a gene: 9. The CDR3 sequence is CASSMGQGALAGYTF. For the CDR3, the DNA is TGCGCCAGCAGCATGGGACAGGGGGCCTTAGCAGGCTACACCTTC.

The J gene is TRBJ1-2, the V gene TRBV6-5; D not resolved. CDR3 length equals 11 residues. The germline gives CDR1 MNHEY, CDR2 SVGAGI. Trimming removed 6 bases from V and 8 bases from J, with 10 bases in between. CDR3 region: CASSLKGGYTF. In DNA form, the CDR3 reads TGTGCCAGCAGCCTGAAGGGCGGCTACACCTTC.

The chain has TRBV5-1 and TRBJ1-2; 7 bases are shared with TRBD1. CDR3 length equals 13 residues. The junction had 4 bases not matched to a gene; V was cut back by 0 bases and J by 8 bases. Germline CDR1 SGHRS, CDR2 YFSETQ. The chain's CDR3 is CASSLAEGQGYTF. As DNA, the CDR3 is TGCGCCAGCAGCTTGGCCGAGGGACAGGGCTACACCTTC.

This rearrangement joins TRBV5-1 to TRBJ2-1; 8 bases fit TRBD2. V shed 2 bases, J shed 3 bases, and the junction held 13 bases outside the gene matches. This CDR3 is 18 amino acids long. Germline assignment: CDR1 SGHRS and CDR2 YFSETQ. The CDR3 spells CASSFRTSQTRDYNEQFF. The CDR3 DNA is TGCGCCAGCAGCTTTCGGACTAGCCAAACCCGAGACTACAATGAGCAGTTCTTC.

The CDR3 reads CASSFAGGRAFF. In DNA, the CDR3 is TGTGCCAGCAGTTTCGCCGGGGGAAGAGCTTTCTTT. J is TRBJ1-1 and V is TRBV27; D might be TRBD1 (5 bases). This CDR3 is 12 amino acids long. Trimming removed 3 bases from V and 10 bases from J, with 12 bases in between. Per the germline V gene, CDR1 is MNHEY and CDR2 is SMNVEV (reference sequence).

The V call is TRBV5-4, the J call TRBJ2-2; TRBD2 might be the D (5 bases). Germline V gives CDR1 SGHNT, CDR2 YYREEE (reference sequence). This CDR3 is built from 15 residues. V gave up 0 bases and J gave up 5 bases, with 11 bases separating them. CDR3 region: CASSLAKSGTGELFF. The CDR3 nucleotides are TGTGCCAGCAGCTTGGCCAAGTCGGGGACCGGGGAGCTGTTTTTT.

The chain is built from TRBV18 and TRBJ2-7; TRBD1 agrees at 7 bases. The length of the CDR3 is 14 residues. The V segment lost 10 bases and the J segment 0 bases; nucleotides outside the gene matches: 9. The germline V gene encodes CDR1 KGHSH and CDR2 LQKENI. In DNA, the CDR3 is TGTGCCACCTCCCCGGACAGGACCTCCTACGAGCAGTACTTC. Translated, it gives CATSPDRTSYEQYF.

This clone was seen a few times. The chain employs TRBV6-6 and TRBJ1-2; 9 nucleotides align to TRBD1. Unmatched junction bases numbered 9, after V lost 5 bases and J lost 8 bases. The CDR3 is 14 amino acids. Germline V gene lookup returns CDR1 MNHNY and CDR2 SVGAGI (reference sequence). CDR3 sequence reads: CASSPPDRGGGYTF. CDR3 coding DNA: TGTGCCAGCAGTCCTCCCGACAGGGGGGGCGGCTACACCTTC.